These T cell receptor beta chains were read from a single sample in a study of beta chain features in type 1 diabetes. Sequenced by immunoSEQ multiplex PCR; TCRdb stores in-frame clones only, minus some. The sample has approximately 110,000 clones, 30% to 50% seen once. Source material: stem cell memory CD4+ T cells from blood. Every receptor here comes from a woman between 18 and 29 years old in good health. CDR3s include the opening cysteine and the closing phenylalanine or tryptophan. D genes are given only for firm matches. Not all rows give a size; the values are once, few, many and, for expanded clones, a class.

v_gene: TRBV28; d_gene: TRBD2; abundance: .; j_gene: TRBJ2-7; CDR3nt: TGTGCCAGCAGCGGACTAGCGGGGACGGCACCTACGAGGCAGTACTTC; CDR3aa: CASSGLAGTAPTRQYF
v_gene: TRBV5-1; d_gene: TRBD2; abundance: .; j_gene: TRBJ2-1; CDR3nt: TGCGCCAGCAGCTCGCGACTAGCGGGAGGACACGAGCAGTTCTTC; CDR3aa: CASSSRLAGGHEQFF
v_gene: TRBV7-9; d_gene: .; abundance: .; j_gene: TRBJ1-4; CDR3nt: TGTGCCAGCAGCCCGATCGGGGGGGCGCTGACCCTAATAGAAAAACTGTTTTTT; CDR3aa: CASSPIGGALTLIEKLFF
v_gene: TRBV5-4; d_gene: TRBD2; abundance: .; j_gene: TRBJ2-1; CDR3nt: TGTGCCAGCAGCTTGAAATCCGTAGGGACTAGCGGGTACAATGAGCAGTTCTTC; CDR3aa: CASSLKSVGTSGYNEQFF
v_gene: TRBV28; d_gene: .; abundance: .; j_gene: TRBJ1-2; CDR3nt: TGTGCCAGCAGTTCAGGGGACAACTATGGCTACACCTTC; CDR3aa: CASSSGDNYGYTF
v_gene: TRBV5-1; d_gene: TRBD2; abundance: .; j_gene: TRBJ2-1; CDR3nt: TGCGCCAGCAGCGGGGGAGGGCAGATAACTTACAATGAGCAGTTCTTC; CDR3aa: CASSGGGQITYNEQFF
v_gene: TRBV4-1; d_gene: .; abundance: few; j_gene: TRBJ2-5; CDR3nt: TGCGCCAGCAGCCAATACGCAGGGGCAGGAGAGACCCAGTACTTC; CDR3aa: CASSQYAGAGETQYF
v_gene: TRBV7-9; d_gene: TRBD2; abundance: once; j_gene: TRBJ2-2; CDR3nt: TGTGCCAGCAGCTTAAGCCCCCTAGCGGGGGCGAACACCGGGGAGCTGTTTTTT; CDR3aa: CASSLSPLAGANTGELFF
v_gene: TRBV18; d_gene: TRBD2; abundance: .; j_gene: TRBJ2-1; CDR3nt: TGTGCCAGCTCACCGAATGTAGCGGGAGGACGGAACAATGAGCAGTTCTTC; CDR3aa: CASSPNVAGGRNNEQFF
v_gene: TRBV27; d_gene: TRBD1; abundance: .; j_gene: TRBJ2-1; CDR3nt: TGTGCCAGCAGATCACAGGGGCTTTGGGAGCAGTTCTTC; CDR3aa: CASRSQGLWEQFF
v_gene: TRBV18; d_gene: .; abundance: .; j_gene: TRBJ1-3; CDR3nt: TGTGCCAGCTCACCAGGGGCTACTGGAAACACCATATATTTT; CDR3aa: CASSPGATGNTIYF
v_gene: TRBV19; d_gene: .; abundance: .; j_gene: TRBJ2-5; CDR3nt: TGTGCCAGTAGTCGTTCCGGGGGACGAGAGACCCAGTACTTC; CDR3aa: CASSRSGGRETQYF
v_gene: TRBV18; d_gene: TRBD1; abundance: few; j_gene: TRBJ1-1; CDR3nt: TGTGCCAGCTCCCAGAACCAGGGACAGGGGGAAGCTTTCTTT; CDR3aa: CASSQNQGQGEAFF
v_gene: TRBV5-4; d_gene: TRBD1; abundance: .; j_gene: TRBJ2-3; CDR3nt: TGTGCCAGCAGCTTGGCCCGGGACAGACTCACAGATACGCAGTATTTT; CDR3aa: CASSLARDRLTDTQYF
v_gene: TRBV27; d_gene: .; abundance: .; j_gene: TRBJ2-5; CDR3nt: TGTGCCAGCAGTGGACACGCACAAGAGACCCAGTACTTC; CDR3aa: CASSGHAQETQYF
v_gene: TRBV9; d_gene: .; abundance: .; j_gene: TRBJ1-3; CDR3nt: TGTGCCAGCAGCGTAGGTGTCCCGGGAAACACCATATATTTT; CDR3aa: CASSVGVPGNTIYF
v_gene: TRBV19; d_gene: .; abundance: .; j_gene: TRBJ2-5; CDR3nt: TGTGCCAGTAGTTCGGAGGGAGAGACCCAGTACTTC; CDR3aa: CASSSEGETQYF
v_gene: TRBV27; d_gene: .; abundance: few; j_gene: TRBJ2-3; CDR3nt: TGTGCCAGCAGTCTCTACAGAGATACGCAGTATTTT; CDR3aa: CASSLYRDTQYF
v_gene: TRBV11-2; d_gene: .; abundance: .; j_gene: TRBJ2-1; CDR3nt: TGTGCCAGCAGCTTAGCGCCGGGGGATGAGCAGTTCTTC; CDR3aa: CASSLAPGDEQFF
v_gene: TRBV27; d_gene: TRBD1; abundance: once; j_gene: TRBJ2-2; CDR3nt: TGTGCCAGCGCCAAGGGGGCCAACACCGGGGAGCTGTTTTTT; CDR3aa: CASAKGANTGELFF
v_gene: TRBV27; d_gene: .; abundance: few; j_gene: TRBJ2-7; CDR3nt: TGTGCCAGCAGTTTACCCGGCTCCTACGAGCAGTACTTC; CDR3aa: CASSLPGSYEQYF
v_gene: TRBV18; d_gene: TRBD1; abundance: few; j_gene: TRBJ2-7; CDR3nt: TGTGCCAGCTCACCAAGGGGGCTGCCAACATACGAGCAGTACTTC; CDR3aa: CASSPRGLPTYEQYF